The 29 T cell receptor beta chains below were found in one sample sequenced in a study of blood T cell repertoires in COVID-19. Libraries were prepared by immunoSEQ multiplex PCR; TCRdb keeps only in-frame clonotypes and omits some of them. The table has 200,000 to 300,000 clones, around 84% seen once. The sequencing sample was made of peripheral blood. The receptor set was obtained from a woman in her fifties or sixties with COVID-19, enrolled during active disease.

The chain carries TRBV10-3 and TRBJ2-6, with TRBD2 matching 10 bases. The CDR3 has 16 amino acids. The germline V gene has CDR1 ENHRY and CDR2 SYGVKD. The V gene end was trimmed by 3 bases and the J gene end by 2 bases; junction bases not matched to a gene: 1. The CDR3 is CAISESGRAGANVLTF. Here the CDR3 DNA reads TGTGCCATCAGTGAAAGCGGGAGGGCTGGGGCCAACGTCCTGACTTTC.

The rearrangement joins TRBV19 to TRBJ1-5, with D uncertain. V lost 3 bases and J 5 bases, leaving 8 bases between the germline ends. This CDR3 contains 13 residues. The germline V gene has CDR1 LNHDA and CDR2 SQIVND (reference sequence). CDR3 sequence reads: CASSIVRDQPQHF. CDR3 coding DNA: TGTGCCAGTAGTATCGTAAGAGATCAGCCCCAGCATTTT.

This chain uses TRBV5-5 with TRBJ1-5; possible D gene TRBD1, 5 bases. Germline V gives CDR1 SGHKS, CDR2 YYEKEE (reference sequence). The CDR3 is 15 amino acids. V lost 0 bases to trimming and J lost 3 bases, with 10 bases between them. The CDR3 bases are TGTGCCAGCAGCTTGGAACCAGGGTCCAATCAGCCCCAGCATTTT. Its protein is CASSLEPGSNQPQHF.

The rearrangement uses TRBV6-5 and TRBJ2-1; TRBD2 might be the D (6 bases). The CDR3 contains 12 residues. Germline CDR1 reads MNHEY; CDR2 reads SVGAGI. The germline V and J ends were trimmed by 6 bases and 7 bases, with 10 bases remaining between them. The CDR3 is CASSLARNEQFF. For the CDR3, the DNA is TGTGCCAGCAGCCTAGCGCGAAATGAGCAGTTCTTC.

The chain couples TRBV20-1 to TRBJ1-5; the D gene is possibly TRBD1 (5 bases). CDR1 and CDR2 from the germline V gene are DFQATT and SNEGSKA (reference sequence). V lost 3 bases, J lost 3 bases, and 12 bases lay in between. This CDR3 comprises 14 residues. The CDR3, as DNA: TGCAGTGCTAGTGGGCAGGGCTACAATCAGCCCCAGCATTTT. Amino acid sequence: CSASGQGYNQPQHF.

The rearrangement uses TRBV6-1 and TRBJ2-1; 12 nucleotides agree with TRBD2. From germline, CDR1 is MNHNS and CDR2 SASEGT. V gave up 6 bases and J gave up 5 bases; unmatched junction bases: 5. CDR3 size: 15 residues. The CDR3 here is CASRGRTSGNNEQFF. CDR3 sequence (DNA): TGTGCCAGCAGGGGCAGGACTAGCGGGAACAATGAGCAGTTCTTC.

The chain links TRBV2 to TRBJ2-5; 10 nucleotides line up with TRBD1. Trimming removed 4 bases from V and 4 bases from J; junction bases left unmatched: 6. Germline V gene data show CDR1 as SNHLY and CDR2 as FYNNEI. This CDR3 has 15 residues. CDR3 sequence reads: CASSVTGTGAETQYF. CDR3 DNA: TGTGCCAGCAGTGTAACCGGGACAGGGGCAGAGACCCAGTACTTC.

The chain recombines TRBV9 with TRBJ1-1, with TRBD1 matching 9 bases. There are 18 residues in the CDR3. V was clipped by 3 bases and J by 6 bases; unmatched bases: 18. Germline assignment: CDR1 SGDLS and CDR2 YYNGEE. This chain's CDR3 is CASSARKWPGGQGSEAFF. Written as DNA, the CDR3 is TGTGCCAGCAGCGCGAGGAAGTGGCCCGGGGGACAGGGCTCTGAAGCTTTCTTT.

This chain links TRBV5-4 with TRBJ2-5, with D possibly being TRBD1 (6 bases). Germline V gene data show CDR1 as SGHNT and CDR2 as YYREEE (reference sequence). The CDR3 covers 15 residues. V gave up 4 bases and J gave up 4 bases, with 17 bases separating them. This CDR3 reads CASSTYRDKLETQYF. The CDR3 DNA follows: TGTGCCAGCAGCACCTACCGGGACAAACTAGAGACCCAGTACTTC.

On this clone itself: Other DNA variants within this sample encode the same CDR3. V is TRBV18 and J is TRBJ1-1, with TRBD1 matching 9 bases. CDR1 and CDR2 from the germline V gene are KGHSH and LQKENI. Trimming removed 3 bases from V and 4 bases from J; junction bases left unmatched: 0. The CDR3 is 13 amino acids. CDR3 DNA sequence: TGTGCCAGCTCACCGGGACAGGGCACTGAAGCTTTCTTT. This sequence encodes CASSPGQGTEAFF.

In this sample, this clone turned up a few times. The chain couples TRBV21-1 to TRBJ1-1; TRBD1, the table's D call, lacks a check against the DNA. TRBV21-1 counts as a pseudogene. This CDR3 is built from 14 residues. The DNA of the CDR3 is TGTGCCAGCAGACAGACAGGGGAGGCCACTGAAGCTTTCTTT. The encoded protein is CASRQTGEATEAFF.

This rearrangement joins TRBV29-1 to TRBJ1-1; 9 bases are a match to TRBD1. J was trimmed by 5 bases and V by 7 bases; bases with no gene match: 8. The CDR3 extends over 13 amino acids. From germline, CDR1 is SQVTM and CDR2 ANQGSEA. CDR3 loop: CSATQGALTEAFF. The CDR3, as DNA: TGCAGCGCAACACAGGGGGCGCTTACTGAAGCTTTCTTT.

V usage is TRBV6-5 and J usage is TRBJ1-1; maybe TRBD1 (6 bases). Germline CDR1 is MNHEY and CDR2 is SVGAGI. The CDR3 covers 14 residues. The V end was cut by 6 bases, the J end by 7 bases, with 18 bases between. CDR3 nucleotides: TGTGCCAGCAGGGTTGTGGTTGGGGGCGGTGAAGCTTTCTTT. Its translation is CASRVVVGGGEAFF.

This clone was detected only once. This chain uses TRBV5-6 with TRBJ2-3; 9 bases map to TRBD2. The CDR3 length is 16 residues. Looked up from germline, CDR1 is SGHDT and CDR2 is YYEEEE. After removal of 3 bases from V and 1 base from J, the junction contained 6 bases not matched to a gene. CDR3 sequence (DNA): TGTGCCAGCAGCTGGACGGCTAGCGGGGGCACAGATACGCAGTATTTT. Translation gives CASSWTASGGTDTQYF.

This clone was counted ten times or more. The chain combines TRBV18 with TRBJ1-1; TRBD1 agrees at 7 bases. Germline CDR1 reads KGHSH; CDR2 reads LQKENI. The CDR3 length is 17 residues. J gave up 6 bases and V 3 bases, and 16 bases lay outside the gene matches. The CDR3 spells CASSPPTGEKGYSEAFF. CDR3 nucleotide sequence: TGTGCCAGCTCACCTCCCACAGGGGAGAAAGGATATTCTGAAGCTTTCTTT.

The rearrangement links TRBV4-1 to TRBJ1-5, with D possibly matching TRBD1 (6 bases). In germline, CDR1 is MGHRA, CDR2 YSYEKL. The CDR3 has 18 amino acids. V lost 3 bases to trimming and J lost 0 bases, with 18 bases between them. As DNA, the CDR3 is TGCGCCAGCAGCCATGCAACCGGGACACCATATAGCAATCAGCCCCAGCATTTT. Translation gives CASSHATGTPYSNQPQHF.

CDR3 bases: TGTGCCAGCAGCCAAGATGGCGGTAGCTTACTTAAGGGGATCAATGAGCAGTTCTTC. Translation: CASSQDGGSLLKGINEQFF. V is TRBV3-1 (or the pseudogene TRBV3-2) and J is TRBJ2-1, with D possibly TRBD1 on 5 matching bases. Germline lookup yields CDR1 LGHDT and CDR2 YNNKEL (reference sequence). V was trimmed by 0 bases and J by 6 bases, leaving 24 bases between them. The CDR3 is 19 residues long.

The chain couples TRBV5-5 to TRBJ2-1; 10 nucleotides line up with TRBD1. Trimming removed 4 bases from V and 2 bases from J; junction bases left unmatched: 3. This CDR3 region has 15 residues. CDR1 is SGHKS, CDR2 YYEKEE, per germline (reference sequence). This chain's CDR3 is CASSTGTGAYNEQFF. The DNA of the CDR3 is TGTGCCAGCAGCACCGGGACAGGGGCCTACAATGAGCAGTTCTTC.

The rearrangement uses TRBV24-1 and TRBJ1-5; possibly TRBD1 for D (5 bases). This CDR3 is 15 amino acids long. Deletions cut 4 bases from V and 7 bases from J, with 16 bases between. Germline V gene sequence: CDR1 KGHDR, CDR2 SFDVKD. CDR3 DNA sequence: TGTGCCACCAGTGACCCGGACACCCCAGGCCAGCCCCAGCATTTT. Encoded protein: CATSDPDTPGQPQHF.

The chain joins TRBV7-9 to TRBJ2-1; 7 positions agree with TRBD2. The germline gives CDR1 SEHNR, CDR2 FQNEAQ (reference sequence). The CDR3 totals 15 residues. Losses at the gene ends were 1 base for V and 7 bases for J; bases not matched to a gene: 7. The CDR3 spells CASSLDRGRANEQFF. The CDR3 nucleotides are TGTGCCAGCAGCTTAGATCGTGGGAGGGCTAATGAGCAGTTCTTC.

The chain combines TRBV7-9 with TRBJ1-4; perhaps TRBD1 as D (6 bases). V was pared by 1 base and J by 8 bases, with 11 bases between. This CDR3 has 14 amino acids. The germline CDR1 and CDR2 sequences are SEHNR and FQNEAQ (reference sequence). The CDR3 region has the DNA TGTGCCAGCAGCTTAGGGGGCAGGGGAGAAAAACTGTTTTTT. This codes for CASSLGGRGEKLFF.

The gene calls are TRBV29-1 and TRBJ1-2; TRBD1 is a possible D gene (5 bases). V was pared by 7 bases and J by 8 bases, with 17 bases between. Per germline, CDR1 SQVTM and CDR2 ANQGSEA. CDR3 length equals 12 residues. The CDR3 bases are TGCAGCGCCGATATGCAGGGCGGCGGCTACACCTTC. Its translation: CSADMQGGGYTF.

This rearrangement joins TRBV7-9 to TRBJ2-3; 13 bases match TRBD2. The V gene end was trimmed by 5 bases and the J gene end by 4 bases; junction bases not matched to a gene: 3. CDR1 and CDR2 from the germline V gene are SEHNR and FQNEAQ (reference sequence). CDR3 size: 15 residues. The CDR3 DNA reads as TGTGCCAGCAGCCGGACTAGCGGGAGCTCAGATACGCAGTATTTT. As protein: CASSRTSGSSDTQYF.

The DNA of the CDR3 is TGTGCCACCAGCAGAGAACGCGGCCCGCCGGCGGGGGAAAAACTGTTTTTT. This gives the protein CATSRERGPPAGEKLFF. The V gene is TRBV15, the J gene TRBJ1-4; D is ambiguous. V lost 0 bases, J lost 8 bases, and 19 bases lay in between. The germline gives CDR1 LNHNV, CDR2 YYDKDF (reference sequence). The CDR3 runs 17 residues.

The chain carries TRBV6-5 and TRBJ1-3, with a tentative D call TRBD1 (5 bases). Germline CDR1 and CDR2: MNHEY and SVGAGI. The V end was cut by 6 bases, the J end by 0 bases, with 9 bases between. This CDR3 comprises 14 residues. CDR3 loop: CASSRASSGNTIYF. The CDR3 DNA follows: TGTGCCAGCAGCAGGGCCTCCTCTGGAAACACCATATATTTT.

The CDR3 protein is CASSLSETQYF. In DNA, the CDR3 is TGTGCCAGCAGCTTAAGCGAGACCCAGTACTTC. The chain employs TRBV7-9 and TRBJ2-5; D uncertain. This CDR3 has 11 amino acids. CDR1 and CDR2 from the germline V gene are SEHNR and FQNEAQ (reference sequence). V was pared by 2 bases and J by 5 bases, with 3 bases between.

The J gene is TRBJ1-5, the V gene TRBV4-1; tentative D call: TRBD1 (6 bases). V was pared by 1 base and J by 2 bases, with 15 bases between. The CDR3 runs to 17 residues. CDR1 and CDR2 (germline): MGHRA, YSYEKL. Here the CDR3 DNA reads TGCGCCAGCAGCCAAGCCCTGGTGGGGGCGGGCAATCAGCCCCAGCATTTT. This encodes CASSQALVGAGNQPQHF.

The chain links TRBV28 to TRBJ1-5; D is uncertain. This CDR3 has 14 amino acids. Trimming pared 2 bases from V and 7 bases from J, leaving 12 bases between. Germline CDR1 and CDR2: MDHEN and SYDVKM. The CDR3 spells CASSLVSPRQPQHF. The CDR3 DNA follows: TGTGCCAGCAGTTTAGTCTCCCCGAGACAGCCCCAGCATTTT.

The J gene is TRBJ1-5, the V gene TRBV6-5; D gene uncertain. Germline assignment: CDR1 MNHEY and CDR2 SVGAGI. There are 14 residues in the CDR3. Trimming took off 5 bases at V and 2 bases at J, with 10 bases between the two ends. CDR3 in DNA: TGTGCCAGCAGTCTAGACCCGGGCAATCAGCCCCAGCATTTT. It translates to CASSLDPGNQPQHF.